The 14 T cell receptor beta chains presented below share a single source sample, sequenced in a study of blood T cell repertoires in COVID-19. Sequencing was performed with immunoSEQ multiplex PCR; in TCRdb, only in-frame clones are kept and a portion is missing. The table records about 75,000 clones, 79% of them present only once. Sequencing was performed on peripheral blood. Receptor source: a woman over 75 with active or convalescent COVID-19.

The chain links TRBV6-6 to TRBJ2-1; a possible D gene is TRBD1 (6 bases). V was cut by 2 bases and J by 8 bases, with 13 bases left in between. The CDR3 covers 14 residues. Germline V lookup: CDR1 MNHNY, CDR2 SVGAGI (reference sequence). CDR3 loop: CASSYQDSSDEQFF. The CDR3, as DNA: TGTGCCAGCAGTTACCAGGACAGCTCCGATGAGCAGTTCTTC.

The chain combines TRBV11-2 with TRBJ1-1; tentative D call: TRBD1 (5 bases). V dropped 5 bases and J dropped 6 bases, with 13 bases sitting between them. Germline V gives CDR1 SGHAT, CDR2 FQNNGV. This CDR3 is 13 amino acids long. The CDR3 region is CASSKRRGSEAFF. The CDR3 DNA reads TGTGCCAGCAGCAAACGCCGGGGGTCTGAAGCTTTCTTT.

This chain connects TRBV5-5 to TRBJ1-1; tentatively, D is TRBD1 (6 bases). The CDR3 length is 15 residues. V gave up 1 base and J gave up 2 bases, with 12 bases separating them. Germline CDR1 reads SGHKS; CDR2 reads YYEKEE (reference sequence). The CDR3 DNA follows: TGTGCCAGCAGCTTGAAAGGGGGTGGAAACACTGAAGCTTTCTTT. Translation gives CASSLKGGGNTEAFF.

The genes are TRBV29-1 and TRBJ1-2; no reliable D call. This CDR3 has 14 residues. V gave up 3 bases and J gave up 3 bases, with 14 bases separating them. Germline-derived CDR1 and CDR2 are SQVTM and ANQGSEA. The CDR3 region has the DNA TGCAGCGTTGAGGCGGCGGGGTTGGACTATGGCTACACCTTC. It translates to CSVEAAGLDYGYTF.

In DNA, the CDR3 is TGTGCCAGCAGCTTAGGCCTCTTCCTGAGCTCCTACAATGAGCAGTTCTTC. This encodes CASSLGLFLSSYNEQFF. This chain joins TRBV13 and TRBJ2-1; D ambiguous. The CDR3 contains 17 residues. The germline gives CDR1 PRHDT, CDR2 FYEKMQ (reference sequence). Trimming removed 0 bases at V and 0 bases at J, with 12 bases between.

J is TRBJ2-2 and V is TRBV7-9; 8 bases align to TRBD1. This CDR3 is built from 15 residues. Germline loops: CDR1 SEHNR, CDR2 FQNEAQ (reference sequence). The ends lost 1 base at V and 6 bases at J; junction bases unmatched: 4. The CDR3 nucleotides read TGTGCCAGCAGCTTAGAGCGGACAGGGCCCGGGGAGCTGTTTTTT. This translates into CASSLERTGPGELFF.

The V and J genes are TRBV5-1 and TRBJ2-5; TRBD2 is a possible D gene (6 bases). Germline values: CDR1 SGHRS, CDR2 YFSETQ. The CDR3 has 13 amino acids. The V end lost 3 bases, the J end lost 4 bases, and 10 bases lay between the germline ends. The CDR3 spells CASSWGVRETQYF. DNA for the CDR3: TGCGCCAGCAGCTGGGGGGTTCGAGAGACCCAGTACTTC.

This CDR3 reads CASNPYRGQGETQYF. The CDR3 bases are TGCGCCAGCAACCCGTACAGGGGGCAGGGGGAGACCCAGTACTTC. This chain links TRBV5-1 with TRBJ2-5, with 9 bases matching TRBD1. V shed 6 bases, J shed 5 bases, and the junction held 11 bases outside the gene matches. The CDR3 sequence is 15 residues long. CDR1 is SGHRS, CDR2 YFSETQ, per germline.

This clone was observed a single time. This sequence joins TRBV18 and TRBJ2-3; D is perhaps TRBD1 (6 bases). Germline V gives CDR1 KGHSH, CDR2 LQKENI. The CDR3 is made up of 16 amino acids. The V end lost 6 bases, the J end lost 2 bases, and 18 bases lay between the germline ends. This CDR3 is CASSYETGYDTDTQYF. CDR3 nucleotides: TGTGCCAGCTCTTACGAAACAGGGTATGACACAGATACGCAGTATTTT.

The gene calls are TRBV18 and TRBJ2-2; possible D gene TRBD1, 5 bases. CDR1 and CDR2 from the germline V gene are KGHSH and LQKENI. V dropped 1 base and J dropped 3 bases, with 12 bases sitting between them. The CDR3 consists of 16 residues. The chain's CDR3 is CASSPRRQIHTGELFF. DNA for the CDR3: TGTGCCAGCTCACCACGGAGACAGATCCACACCGGGGAGCTGTTTTTT.

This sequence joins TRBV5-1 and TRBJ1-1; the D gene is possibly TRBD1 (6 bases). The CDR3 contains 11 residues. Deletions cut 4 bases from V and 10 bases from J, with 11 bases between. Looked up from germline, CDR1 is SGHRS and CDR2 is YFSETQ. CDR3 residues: CASSGNRAAFF. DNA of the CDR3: TGCGCCAGCAGCGGGAACAGGGCAGCTTTCTTT.

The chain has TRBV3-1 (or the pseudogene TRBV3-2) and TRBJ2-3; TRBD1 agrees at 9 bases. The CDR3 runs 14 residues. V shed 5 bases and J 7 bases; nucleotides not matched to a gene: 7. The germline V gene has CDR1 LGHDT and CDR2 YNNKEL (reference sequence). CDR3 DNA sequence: TGTGCCAGCAGCTCTCGGACAGGGGAACATACGCAGTATTTT. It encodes CASSSRTGEHTQYF.

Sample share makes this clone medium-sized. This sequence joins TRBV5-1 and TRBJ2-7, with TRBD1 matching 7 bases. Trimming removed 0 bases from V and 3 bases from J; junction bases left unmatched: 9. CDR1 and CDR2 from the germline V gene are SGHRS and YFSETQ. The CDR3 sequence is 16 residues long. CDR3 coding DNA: TGCGCCAGCAGCTTGGGGCACCGGGACAGTAACTACGAGCAGTACTTC. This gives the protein CASSLGHRDSNYEQYF.

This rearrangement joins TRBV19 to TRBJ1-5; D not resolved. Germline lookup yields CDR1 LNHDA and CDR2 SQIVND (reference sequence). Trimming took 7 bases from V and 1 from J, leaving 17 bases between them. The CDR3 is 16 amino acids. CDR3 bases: TGTGCCAGTACCCCACACGGGTACGGGAGCAATCAGCCCCAGCATTTT. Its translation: CASTPHGYGSNQPQHF.